The text below deals with one T cell receptor beta chain. The antigen is unknown. The source of the sample is a study of cytomegalovirus exposure and HLA in healthy donors. Study-level points and caveats: Confirmation was obtained in vitro that a few CMV-associated chains are specific for CMV antigens. Reportedly, diagnosis of cytomegalovirus status by the classifier showed high specificity and sensitivity. According to a subsequent analysis, TCR clusters identified in the first cohort showed a tendency to co-occur across the roughly 120 validation repertoires.

Sequencing used immunoSEQ multiplex PCR; TCRdb keeps in-frame clones, though not all of them. The sample holds fewer than 400,000 clones, over 75% seen once. The donors were members of the validation cohort comprising some 130 subjects, separate from the roughly 650-subject first cohort. Germline V gene data show CDR1 as MNHEY and CDR2 as SVGAGI. V lost 1 base and J 1 base, leaving 7 bases between the germline ends. The CDR3 covers 14 residues. The clonotype was recovered from a man under 40 in good health and CMV-seronegative. Sequenced: PBMCs. The V and J genes are TRBV6-5 and TRBJ2-5; D is possibly TRBD1 (5 bases). The CDR3 reads CASSYWQGQETQYF. Written as DNA, the CDR3 is TGTGCCAGCAGTTACTGGCAGGGCCAAGAGACCCAGTACTTC.